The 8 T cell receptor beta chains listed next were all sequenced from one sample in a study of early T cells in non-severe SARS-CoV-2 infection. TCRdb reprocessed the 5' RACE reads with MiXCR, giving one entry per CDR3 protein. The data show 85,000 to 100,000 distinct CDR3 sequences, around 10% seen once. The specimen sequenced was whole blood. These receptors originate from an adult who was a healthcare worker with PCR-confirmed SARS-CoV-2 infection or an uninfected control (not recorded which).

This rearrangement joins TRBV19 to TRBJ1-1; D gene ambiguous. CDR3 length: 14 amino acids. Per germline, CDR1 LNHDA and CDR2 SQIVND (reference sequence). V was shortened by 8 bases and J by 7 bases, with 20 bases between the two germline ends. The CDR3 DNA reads TGTGCCAGTGGAGAGACTCGACTCTGGAATGAAGCTTTCTTT. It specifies CASGETRLWNEAFF.

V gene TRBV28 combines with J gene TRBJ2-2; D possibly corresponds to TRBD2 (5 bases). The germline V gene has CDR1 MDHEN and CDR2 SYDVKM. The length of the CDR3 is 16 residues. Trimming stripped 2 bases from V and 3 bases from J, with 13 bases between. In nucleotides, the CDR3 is TGTGCCAGCAGTTTAGGAACATCGGGGTACACCGGGGAGCTGTTTTTT. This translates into CASSLGTSGYTGELFF.

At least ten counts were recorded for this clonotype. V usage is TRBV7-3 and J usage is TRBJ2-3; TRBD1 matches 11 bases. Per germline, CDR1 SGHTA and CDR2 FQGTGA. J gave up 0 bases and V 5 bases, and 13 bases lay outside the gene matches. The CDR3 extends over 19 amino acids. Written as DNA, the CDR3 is TGTGCCAGCAGCCCGGGACTTGGACAGGGGGCCCCTAGCACAGATACGCAGTATTTT. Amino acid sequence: CASSPGLGQGAPSTDTQYF.

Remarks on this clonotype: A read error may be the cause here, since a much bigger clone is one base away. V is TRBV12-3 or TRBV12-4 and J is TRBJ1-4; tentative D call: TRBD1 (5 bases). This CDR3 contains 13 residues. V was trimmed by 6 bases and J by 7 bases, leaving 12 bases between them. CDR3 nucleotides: TGTGCCAGCAGGAGGGGTAGGAGTGAAAAACTGTTTTTT. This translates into CASRRGRSEKLFF.

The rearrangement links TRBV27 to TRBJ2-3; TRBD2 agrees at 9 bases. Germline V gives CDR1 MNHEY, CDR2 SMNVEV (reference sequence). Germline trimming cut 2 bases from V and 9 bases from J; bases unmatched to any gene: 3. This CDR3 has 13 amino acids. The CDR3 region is CASSLAGGGTQYF. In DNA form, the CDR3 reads TGTGCCAGCAGTTTAGCGGGAGGGGGGACGCAGTATTTT.

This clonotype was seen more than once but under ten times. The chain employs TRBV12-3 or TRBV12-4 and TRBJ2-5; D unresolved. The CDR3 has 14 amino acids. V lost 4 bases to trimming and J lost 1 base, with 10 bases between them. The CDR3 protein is CASSYQRVQETQYF. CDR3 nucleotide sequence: TGTGCCAGCAGTTATCAGAGAGTCCAAGAGACCCAGTACTTC.

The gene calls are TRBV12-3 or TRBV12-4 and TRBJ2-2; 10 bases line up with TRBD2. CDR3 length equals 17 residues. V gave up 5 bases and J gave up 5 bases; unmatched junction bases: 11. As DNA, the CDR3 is TGTGCCAGCAGTGATCCCTCAGCGGGGGGGCCAACCGGGGAGCTGTTTTTT. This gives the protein CASSDPSAGGPTGELFF.

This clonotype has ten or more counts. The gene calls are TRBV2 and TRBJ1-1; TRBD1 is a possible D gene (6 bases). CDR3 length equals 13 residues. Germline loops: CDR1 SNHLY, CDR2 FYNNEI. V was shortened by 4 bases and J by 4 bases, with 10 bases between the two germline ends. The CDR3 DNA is TGTGCCAGCAGTGCGGAAGGGGGCACTGAAGCTTTCTTT. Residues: CASSAEGGTEAFF.